The 27 T cell receptor beta chains in this list originate from one sample, sequenced in a study of blood T cells in healthy people across ages (dated by TCRdb to between 2014 and 2017). Libraries were built with 5' RACE. Instrument on record: Illumina HiSeq 2500. A second roughly 7 to 11 cycle PCR used a sample-barcoded 5' primer and a J-beta primer mix. TCRdb reran the public reads through fastp at Q25 and MiXCR, keeping productive beta chains. Rows are combined by CDR3 protein, so each entry shows the most common genes and DNA. This sample gives fewer than 1,200,000 distinct CDR3 sequences in total; approximately 25% of them show up just once. Jointly, the top ten make up less than 0.85% of the sample. This same sample was also taken into another study, of T cells of mothers and their children.

Sequenced: blood. The receptor set was obtained from a girl aged 2 to 10 in good health.

This clonotype was counted between two and nine times. The chain is built from TRBV14 and TRBJ1-1, with D unclear. Trimming cost V 0 bases and J 0 bases, with 8 bases left between them. In germline, CDR1 is SGHDN, CDR2 FVKESK. This CDR3 is 15 amino acids long. CDR3 loop: CASSQEHSMNTEAFF. The DNA for the CDR3 is TGTGCCAGCAGCCAAGAGCACAGCATGAACACTGAAGCTTTCTTT.

This clonotype was detected a few times. CDR3 nucleotide sequence: TGCAGCGTTGGGTTCCCCTTATGGCGTGGCTACACCTTC. Protein product: CSVGFPLWRGYTF. The chain carries TRBV29-1 and TRBJ1-2, with D unresolved. V was trimmed by 4 bases and J by 7 bases, leaving 16 bases between them. CDR1 SQVTM and CDR2 ANQGSEA come from the germline V gene. CDR3 length equals 13 residues. Full variable domain (remainder filled in from reference TRBV29-1 and TRBJ1-2): SAVISQKPSRDICQRGTSLTIQCQVDSQVTMMFWYRQQPGQSLTLIATANQGSEATYESGFVIDKFPISRPNLTFSTLTVSNMSPEDSSIYLCSVGFPLWRGYTFGSGTRLTVV.

This clonotype was found a few times. The rearrangement uses TRBV7-2 and TRBJ2-5, with 9 positions matching TRBD2. The last part of the DNA fits TRBJ2-1 better; the J call may be wrong. Germline V gene sequence: CDR1 SGHTA, CDR2 FQGNSA. This CDR3 comprises 15 residues. The CDR3 spells CASSLERTSEDEQFF. CDR3 nucleotide sequence: TGTGCCAGCAGCTTAGAAAGGACTAGCGAGGATGAGCAGTTCTTC.

The chain is built from TRBV7-2 and TRBJ1-1, with 9 bases lining up with TRBD1. The CDR3 extends over 14 amino acids. Germline V lookup: CDR1 SGHTA, CDR2 FQGNSA. V lost 4 bases to trimming and J lost 7 bases; unmatched junction nucleotides: 7. The CDR3 spells CASSSTDRGLEAFF. The CDR3 DNA follows: TGTGCCAGCAGCTCAACGGACAGGGGCCTTGAAGCTTTCTTT.

The J gene is TRBJ2-3, the V gene TRBV3-1; D is unclear. Trimming removed 1 base at V and 4 bases at J, with 21 bases between. This CDR3 contains 18 residues. Germline values: CDR1 LGHDT, CDR2 YNNKEL (reference sequence). The CDR3 sequence: CASSQVPQTRIASDTQYF. DNA for the CDR3: TGTGCCAGCAGCCAAGTTCCCCAGACGCGGATCGCGTCAGATACGCAGTATTTT.

The chain is built from TRBV20-1 and TRBJ1-6; D is ambiguous. CDR1 DFQATT and CDR2 SNEGSKA come from the germline V gene (reference sequence). Trimming took off 6 bases at V and 7 bases at J, with 19 bases between the two ends. This CDR3 has 15 amino acids. CDR3 region: CSAARSQLDNSPLHF. The CDR3 region has the DNA TGCAGTGCCGCAAGAAGTCAACTAGACAATTCACCCCTCCACTTT.

The rearrangement joins TRBV12-3 or TRBV12-4 to TRBJ2-2; D not resolved. Trimming stripped 2 bases from V and 2 bases from J, with 9 bases between. CDR3 length equals 15 residues. The CDR3 coding sequence is TGTGCCAGCAGTTTAAGTACAGATAACACCGGGGAGCTGTTTTTT. Amino acids: CASSLSTDNTGELFF.

This clonotype occurred a few times. The V and J genes are TRBV5-1 and TRBJ2-5; no reliable D call. The end of the DNA is better explained by TRBJ2-1, so the J call may be wrong. CDR3 length equals 14 residues. Germline CDR1 is SGHRS and CDR2 is YFSETQ. The CDR3 DNA sequence: TGCGCCAGCAGCTACCTCTACGTGGAAGATGAGCAGTTCTTC. Protein sequence: CASSYLYVEDEQFF.

The chain couples TRBV19 to TRBJ1-5; 8 bases match TRBD1. This CDR3 spans 16 amino acids. The trim removed 5 bases at V and 3 bases at J, leaving 9 bases unmatched. Germline loops: CDR1 LNHDA, CDR2 SQIVND (reference sequence). The CDR3 loop is CASSRRDRTSNQPQHF. In DNA, the CDR3 is TGTGCCAGTAGTCGACGGGACAGGACATCCAATCAGCCCCAGCATTTT.

The V call is TRBV4-3, the J call TRBJ1-4, with D possibly matching TRBD1 (5 bases). CDR3 length: 15 residues. V was pared by 6 bases and J by 2 bases, with 13 bases between. CDR1 is LGHNA, CDR2 YSLEER, per germline. This CDR3 is CASRRGHGTNEKLFF. The DNA of the CDR3 is TGCGCCAGCAGACGCGGACACGGCACTAATGAAAAACTGTTTTTT.

This chain links TRBV9 with TRBJ1-1; 8 bases line up with TRBD1. The trim removed 0 bases at V and 6 bases at J, leaving 10 bases unmatched. The CDR3 sequence is 16 residues long. CDR1 is SGDLS and CDR2 is YYNGEE in the germline V gene. The CDR3 bases are TGTGCCAGCAGCGTAGGGTCAGGGGGCCTTGCGGCTGAAGCTTTCTTT. Residues: CASSVGSGGLAAEAFF.

V is TRBV9 and J is TRBJ2-6; the D gene is possibly TRBD1 (6 bases). Germline V lookup: CDR1 SGDLS, CDR2 YYNGEE. The V end was cut by 6 bases, the J end by 0 bases, with 10 bases between. The CDR3 extends over 15 amino acids. The CDR3 reads CASTGAPSGANVLTF. CDR3 bases: TGTGCCAGCACAGGGGCTCCCTCTGGGGCCAACGTCCTGACTTTC.

The chain recombines TRBV20-1 with TRBJ2-7; possibly TRBD2 for D (5 bases). With 1 base removed from V and 2 bases from J, the gap between germline ends came to 12 bases. The CDR3 is 14 residues long. Per the germline V gene, CDR1 is DFQATT and CDR2 is SNEGSKA (reference sequence). CDR3 loop: CSARAPIGAYEQYF. CDR3 nucleotides: TGCAGTGCTAGAGCCCCTATCGGGGCCTACGAGCAGTACTTC.

This clonotype was observed a handful of times. The V call is TRBV4-1, the J call TRBJ2-1, with D tentatively TRBD1 (5 bases). The J call may not be correct, given that the DNA end is closer to TRBJ2-5. The CDR3 has 13 amino acids. Germline-derived CDR1 and CDR2 are MGHRA and YSYEKL. CDR3 DNA: TGCGCCAGCAGACACACAGGCACCGAGACCCAGTACTTC. Its translation: CASRHTGTETQYF.

This clonotype was counted between two and nine times. The V call is TRBV28, the J call TRBJ2-5, with D uncertain. Germline V CDR1 and CDR2: MDHEN, SYDVKM. This CDR3 comprises 13 residues. The ends were cut back, 4 bases at V and 5 bases at J, with 11 bases in the middle. CDR3 residues: CASSSSSVETQYF. In DNA, the CDR3 is TGTGCCAGCAGTTCGTCCTCAGTGGAGACCCAGTACTTC.

There are a few counts of this clonotype. The chain has TRBV7-9 and TRBJ2-5; D gene ambiguous. This CDR3 region has 12 residues. V lost 2 bases to trimming and J lost 4 bases, with 5 bases between them. Germline V CDR1 and CDR2: SEHNR, FQNEAQ (reference sequence). This chain's CDR3 is CASSLSTETQYF. The CDR3, as DNA: TGTGCCAGCAGCTTATCAACAGAGACCCAGTACTTC.

Here the CDR3 DNA reads TGTGCCAGCAGCCTAGGGACTAGACAATATGGTGAGCAGTTCTTC. Translating it yields CASSLGTRQYGEQFF. The chain has TRBV14 and TRBJ2-1, with 8 bases aligning to TRBD2. Unmatched junction bases numbered 11, after V lost 4 bases and J lost 9 bases. The CDR3 is 15 residues long. Germline CDR1 reads SGHDN; CDR2 reads FVKESK.

This clonotype has just a few counts. The junction departs from the called germline gene at one end, perhaps through a read error. The chain combines TRBV12-5 with TRBJ1-5; D unclear. CDR1 and CDR2 (germline): LGHNT, FRNRAP. The CDR3 is 15 residues long. The CDR3 is CASGLIGRGNQPQHF. The CDR3 nucleotides are TGCGCTAGTGGACTCATCGGGAGAGGCAATCAGCCCCAGCATTTT.

The table lists this clonotype with a few counts. CDR3 sequence (DNA): TGCAGCGTTATCCGGGACAGGGAGTTCGACGAGCAGTACTTC. Residues: CSVIRDREFDEQYF. This chain connects TRBV29-1 to TRBJ2-7; 9 bases are shared with TRBD1. V dropped 5 bases and J dropped 5; count of bases not matched to a gene: 10. The CDR3 contains 14 residues. The V gene's germline CDR1 is SQVTM and CDR2 ANQGSEA.

The rearrangement joins TRBV27 to TRBJ1-2; D may be TRBD1 (5 bases). Trimming shortened V by 5 bases and J by 4 bases, and 14 bases separated the two germline ends. The germline CDR1 and CDR2 sequences are MNHEY and SMNVEV (reference sequence). The CDR3 loop spans 14 amino acids. The CDR3 bases are TGTGCCAGCAGTCCTCAGGACACCTTCTATGGCTACACCTTC. Translating gives CASSPQDTFYGYTF.

The V call is TRBV7-9, the J call TRBJ2-7; TRBD2 is a possible D gene (6 bases). V dropped 5 bases and J dropped 2 bases, with 13 bases sitting between them. CDR1 is SEHNR and CDR2 is FQNEAQ in the germline V gene (reference sequence). The CDR3 extends over 14 amino acids. The CDR3 loop reads CASSAIGRTYEQYF. CDR3 bases: TGTGCCAGCAGCGCTATAGGGAGGACCTACGAGCAGTACTTC. The whole variable domain, filled in from reference TRBV7-9 and TRBJ2-7, reads DTGVSQNPRHKITKRGQNVTFRCDPISEHNRLYWYRQTLGQGPEFLTYFQNEAQLEKSRLLSDRFSAERPKGSFSTLEIQRTEQGDSAMYLCASSAIGRTYEQYFGPGTRLTVT.

In its sample, this clonotype was seen once. The gene calls are TRBV20-1 and TRBJ2-3; TRBD2 agrees at 8 bases. Trimming at V came to 6 bases and at J to 3 bases, leaving 5 bases not matched to a gene. Germline assignment: CDR1 DFQATT and CDR2 SNEGSKA (reference sequence). CDR3 length equals 13 residues. Here the CDR3 reads CSAPSSGTDTQYF. CDR3 nucleotide sequence: TGCAGTGCACCATCTAGCGGGACAGATACGCAGTATTTT.

The chain recombines TRBV4-1 with TRBJ2-7; 7 bases are shared with TRBD1. Unmatched junction bases numbered 8, after V lost 3 bases and J lost 3 bases. In germline, CDR1 is MGHRA, CDR2 YSYEKL. The length of the CDR3 is 15 residues. CDR3 in DNA: TGCGCCAGCAGCCAGGACCGGGACAGTATCTACGAGCAGTACTTC. Translation: CASSQDRDSIYEQYF.

This clonotype showed up just a few times. The rearrangement joins TRBV9 to TRBJ2-2; D might be TRBD1 (5 bases). Per germline, CDR1 SGDLS and CDR2 YYNGEE. The CDR3 has 16 amino acids. The germline V and J ends were trimmed by 0 bases and 7 bases, with 16 bases remaining between them. The CDR3 loop reads CASSVGQGKGHGELFF. DNA for the CDR3: TGTGCCAGCAGCGTAGGGCAGGGAAAGGGGCACGGGGAGCTGTTTTTT.

This clonotype is a singleton in its sample. The rearrangement joins TRBV7-3 to TRBJ2-3; D is uncertain. Trimming cost V 1 base and J 0 bases, with 14 bases left between them. Germline values: CDR1 SGHTA, CDR2 FQGTGA. This CDR3 has 17 amino acids. CDR3 amino acids: CASSLIGGLTSTDTQYF. In DNA, the CDR3 is TGTGCCAGCAGCTTAATCGGTGGGTTGACCAGCACAGATACGCAGTATTTT.

There are a few counts of this clonotype. The chain uses TRBV29-1 and TRBJ1-2; no clear D gene. Trimming took 4 bases from V and 1 from J, leaving 13 bases between them. This CDR3 spans 14 amino acids. Germline values: CDR1 SQVTM, CDR2 ANQGSEA. The CDR3 region is CSVVSGSRNYGYTF. CDR3 sequence (DNA): TGCAGCGTTGTTAGTGGAAGCCGTAACTATGGCTACACCTTC.

The chain combines TRBV10-2 with TRBJ2-1, with D uncertain. V lost 5 bases, J lost 0 bases, and 5 bases lay in between. Looked up from germline, CDR1 is WSHSY and CDR2 is SAAADI. The CDR3 runs to 13 residues. The CDR3 loop is CASSTSSYNEQFF. DNA for the CDR3: TGCGCCAGCAGTACGAGCTCCTACAATGAGCAGTTCTTC.